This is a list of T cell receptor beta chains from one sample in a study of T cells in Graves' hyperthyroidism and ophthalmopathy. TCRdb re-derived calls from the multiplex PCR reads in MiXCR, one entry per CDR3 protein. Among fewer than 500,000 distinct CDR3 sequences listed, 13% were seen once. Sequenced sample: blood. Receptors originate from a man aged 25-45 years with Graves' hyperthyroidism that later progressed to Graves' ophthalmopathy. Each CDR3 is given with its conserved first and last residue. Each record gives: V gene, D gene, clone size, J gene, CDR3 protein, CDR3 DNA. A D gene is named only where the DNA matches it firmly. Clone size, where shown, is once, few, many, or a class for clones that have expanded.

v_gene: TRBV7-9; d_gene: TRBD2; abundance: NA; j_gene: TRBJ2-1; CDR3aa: CTSSSSRLASYNEQFF; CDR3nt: TGTACCAGCAGCTCTTCTAGACTAGCATCCTACAATGAGCAGTTCTTC
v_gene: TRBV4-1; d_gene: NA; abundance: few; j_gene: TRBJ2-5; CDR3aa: CASSQWDSGVETQYF; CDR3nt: TGCGCCAGCAGCCAATGGGACTCGGGGGTAGAGACCCAGTACTTC
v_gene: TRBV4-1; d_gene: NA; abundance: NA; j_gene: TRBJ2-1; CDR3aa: CASSQDREQFF; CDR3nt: TGCGCCAGCAGCCAAGACAGGGAGCAGTTCTTC
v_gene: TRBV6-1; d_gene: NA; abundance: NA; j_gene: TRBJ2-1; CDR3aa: CASLRNRRLWVNEQFF; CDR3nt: TGTGCCAGCTTAAGAAACCGCCGGCTTTGGGTGAATGAGCAGTTCTTC
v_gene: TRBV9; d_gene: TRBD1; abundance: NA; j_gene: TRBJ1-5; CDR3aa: CASSPGGPYSNQPQHF; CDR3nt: TGTGCCAGCAGCCCAGGGGGTCCCTATAGCAATCAGCCCCAGCATTTT
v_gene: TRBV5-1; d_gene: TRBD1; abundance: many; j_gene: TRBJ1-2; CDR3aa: CASRPRSGGYGYGYTF; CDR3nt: TGCGCCAGCAGACCACGTTCAGGGGGCTACGGCTATGGCTACACCTTC
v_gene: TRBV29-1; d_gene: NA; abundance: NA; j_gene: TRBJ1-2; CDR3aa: CSVEEGRLSNYGYTF; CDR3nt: TGCAGCGTTGAAGAGGGACGGCTAAGTAACTATGGCTACACCTTC
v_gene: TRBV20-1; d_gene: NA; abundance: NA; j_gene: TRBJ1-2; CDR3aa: CSARDLTEAYGYTF; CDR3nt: TGCAGTGCTAGAGATCTGACGGAAGCATATGGCTACACCTTC
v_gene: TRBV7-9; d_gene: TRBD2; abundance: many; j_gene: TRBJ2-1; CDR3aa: CASSSDYAGGNEQFF; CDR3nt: TGTGCCAGCAGCAGCGACTACGCGGGGGGAAATGAGCAGTTCTTC
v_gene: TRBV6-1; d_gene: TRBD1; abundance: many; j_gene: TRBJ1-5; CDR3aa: CASSDRTGGGNQPQHF; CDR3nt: TGTGCCAGCAGTGACAGGACAGGGGGTGGAAATCAGCCCCAGCATTTT
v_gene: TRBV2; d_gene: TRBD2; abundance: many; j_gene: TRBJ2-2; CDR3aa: CASVAGGHTGELFF; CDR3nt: TGTGCCAGCGTCGCGGGGGGGCATACCGGGGAGCTGTTTTTT
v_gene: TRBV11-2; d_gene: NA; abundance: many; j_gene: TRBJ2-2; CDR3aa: CASSSLVTGELFF; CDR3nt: TGTGCCAGCAGCTCCCTCGTGACCGGGGAGCTGTTTTTT
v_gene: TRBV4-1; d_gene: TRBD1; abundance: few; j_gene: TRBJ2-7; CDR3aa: CASSLLGDRDYEQYF; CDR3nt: TGCGCCAGCAGCCTCCTAGGGGACAGGGACTACGAGCAGTACTTC
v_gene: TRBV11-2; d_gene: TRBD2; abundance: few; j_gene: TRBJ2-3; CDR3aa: CASSYLGGTTTDTQYF; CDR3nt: TGTGCCAGCAGCTACCTCGGGGGGACCACCACAGATACGCAGTATTTT
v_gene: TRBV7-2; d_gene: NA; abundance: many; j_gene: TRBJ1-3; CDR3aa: CASSPPRGNTIYF; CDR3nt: TGTGCCAGCAGCCCTCCTCGGGGGAACACCATATATTTT
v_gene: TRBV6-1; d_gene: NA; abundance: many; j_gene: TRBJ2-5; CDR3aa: CASSSVGGQETQYF; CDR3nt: TGTGCCAGCAGTTCAGTAGGAGGGCAAGAGACCCAGTACTTC
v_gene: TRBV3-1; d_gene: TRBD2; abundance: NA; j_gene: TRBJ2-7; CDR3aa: CASSQGGRANEQYF; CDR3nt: TGTGCCAGCAGCCAAGGCGGGAGGGCCAACGAGCAGTACTTC
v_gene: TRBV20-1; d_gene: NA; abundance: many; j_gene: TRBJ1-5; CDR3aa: CSAKDGYQPQHF; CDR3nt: TGCAGTGCTAAGGACGGTTATCAGCCCCAGCATTTT
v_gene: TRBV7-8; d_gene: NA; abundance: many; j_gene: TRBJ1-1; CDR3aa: CASSLQGVDTEAFF; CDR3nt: TGTGCCAGCAGCTTACAGGGAGTGGACACTGAAGCTTTCTTT
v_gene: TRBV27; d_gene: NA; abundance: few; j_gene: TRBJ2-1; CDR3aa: CASSLWSEYNEQFF; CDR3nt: TGTGCCAGCAGTTTATGGTCAGAATACAATGAGCAGTTCTTC
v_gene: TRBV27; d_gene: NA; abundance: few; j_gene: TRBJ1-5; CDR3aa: CASSFLGVGNQPQHF; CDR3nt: TGTGCCAGCAGTTTTTTGGGGGTGGGCAATCAGCCCCAGCATTTT
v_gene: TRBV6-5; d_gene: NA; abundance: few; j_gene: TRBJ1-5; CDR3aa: CASSNRRGGDQPQHF; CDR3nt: TGTGCCAGCAGTAACCGGCGGGGAGGGGATCAGCCCCAGCATTTT